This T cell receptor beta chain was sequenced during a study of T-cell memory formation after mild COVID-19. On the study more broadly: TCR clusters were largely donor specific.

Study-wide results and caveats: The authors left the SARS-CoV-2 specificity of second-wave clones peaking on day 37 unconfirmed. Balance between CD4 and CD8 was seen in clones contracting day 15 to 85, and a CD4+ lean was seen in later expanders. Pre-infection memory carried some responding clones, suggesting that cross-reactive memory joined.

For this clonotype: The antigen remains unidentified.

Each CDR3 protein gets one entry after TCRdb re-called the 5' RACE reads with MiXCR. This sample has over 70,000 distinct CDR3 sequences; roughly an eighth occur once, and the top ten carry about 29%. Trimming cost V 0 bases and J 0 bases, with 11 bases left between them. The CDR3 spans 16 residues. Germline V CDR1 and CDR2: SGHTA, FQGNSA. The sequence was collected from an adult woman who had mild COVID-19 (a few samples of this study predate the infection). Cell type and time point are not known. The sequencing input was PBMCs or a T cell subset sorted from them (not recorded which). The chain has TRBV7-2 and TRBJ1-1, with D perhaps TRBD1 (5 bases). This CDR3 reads CASSLALGALNTEAFF. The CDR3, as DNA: TGTGCCAGCAGCTTAGCGCTTGGGGCCTTGAACACTGAAGCTTTCTTT.